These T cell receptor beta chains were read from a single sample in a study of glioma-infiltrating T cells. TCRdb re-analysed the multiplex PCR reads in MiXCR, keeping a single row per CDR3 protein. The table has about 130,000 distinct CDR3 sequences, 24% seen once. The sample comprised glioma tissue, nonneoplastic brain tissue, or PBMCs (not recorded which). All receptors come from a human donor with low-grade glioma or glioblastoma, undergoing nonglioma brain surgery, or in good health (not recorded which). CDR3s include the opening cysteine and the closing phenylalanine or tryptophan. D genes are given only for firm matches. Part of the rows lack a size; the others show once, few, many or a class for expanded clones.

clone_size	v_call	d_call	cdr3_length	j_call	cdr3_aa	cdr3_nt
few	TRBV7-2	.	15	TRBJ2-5	CASSPGTPPKETQYF	TGTGCCAGCAGCCCTGGGACACCCCCCAAAGAGACCCAGTACTTC
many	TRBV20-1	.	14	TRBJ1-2	CSARPQQANYGYTF	TGCAGTGCTAGACCCCAACAAGCTAACTATGGCTACACCTTC
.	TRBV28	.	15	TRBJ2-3	CASSSRDKFTDTHYF	TGTGCCAGCAGTTCACGGGACAAGTTCACAGATACGCATTATTTT
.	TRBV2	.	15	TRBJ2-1	CASSPRTVSYNEQFF	TGTGCCAGCAGTCCGCGGACTGTCTCCTACAATGAGCAGTTCTTC
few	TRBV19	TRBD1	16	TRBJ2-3	CASSPTGTGSTDTQYF	TGTGCCAGTAGTCCGACCGGGACAGGGAGCACAGATACGCAGTATTTT
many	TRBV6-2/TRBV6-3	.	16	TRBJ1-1	CASSYPLGGMDTEAFF	TGTGCCAGCAGTTACCCCCTCGGCGGGATGGACACTGAAGCTTTCTTT
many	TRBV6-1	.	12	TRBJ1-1	CASMFNIPEAFF	TGTGCCAGCATGTTCAACATCCCTGAAGCTTTCTTT
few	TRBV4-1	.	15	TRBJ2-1	CASSQTTSTYNEQFF	TGCGCCAGCAGCCAAACGACCTCAACATACAATGAGCAGTTCTTC
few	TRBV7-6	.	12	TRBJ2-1	CASSLAGGEQFF	TGTGCTAGCAGCTTAGCCGGGGGTGAGCAGTTCTTC
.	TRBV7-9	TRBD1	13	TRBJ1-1	CASRTGAPTEAFF	TGTGCCAGTAGAACAGGGGCCCCCACTGAAGCTTTCTTT
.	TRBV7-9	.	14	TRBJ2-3	CASSPRDFWDTQYF	TGTGCCAGCAGCCCCCGGGACTTTTGGGATACGCAGTATTTT
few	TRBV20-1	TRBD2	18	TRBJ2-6	CSARDLAGGSSGANVLTF	TGCAGTGCTAGAGATCTAGCGGGGGGGAGCTCTGGGGCCAACGTCCTGACTTTC
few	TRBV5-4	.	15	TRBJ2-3	CASSLELSSTDTQYF	TGTGCCAGCAGCTTGGAACTATCCAGCACAGATACGCAGTATTTT
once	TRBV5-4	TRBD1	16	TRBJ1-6	CASSSRQGGPNSPLHF	TGTGCCAGCAGCTCTCGACAGGGAGGGCCTAATTCACCCCTCCACTTT
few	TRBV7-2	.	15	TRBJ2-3	CASSPPGNAMDTQYF	TGTGCCAGCAGCCCCCCGGGGAATGCTATGGATACGCAGTATTTT
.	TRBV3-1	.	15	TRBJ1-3	CASSPQGSYGNTIYF	TGTGCCAGCAGCCCACAGGGATCGTACGGAAACACCATATATTTT
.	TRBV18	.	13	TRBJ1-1	CASSPTPSTEAFF	TGTGCCAGCTCCCCAACTCCCTCGACCGAAGCTTTCTTT
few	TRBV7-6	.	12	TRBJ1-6	CASSYAGGTLHF	TGTGCCAGCAGCTACGCGGGCGGCACCCTCCACTTT
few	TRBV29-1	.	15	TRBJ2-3	CSVLGGARRTDTQYF	TGCAGCGTTTTGGGCGGGGCGAGGAGGACAGATACGCAGTATTTT
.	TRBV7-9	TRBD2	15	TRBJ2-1	CASSLSRGRINEQFF	TGTGCCAGCAGCTTATCGCGGGGGAGGATCAATGAGCAGTTCTTC
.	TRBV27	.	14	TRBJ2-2	CSSNYGRNTGELFF	TGTTCCAGCAACTACGGGAGGAACACCGGGGAGCTGTTTTTT
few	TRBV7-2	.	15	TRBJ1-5	CASSFGRYSNQPQHF	TGTGCCAGCAGCTTTGGCAGATATAGCAATCAGCCCCAGCATTTT
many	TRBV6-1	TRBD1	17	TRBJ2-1	CASSPWLPGQGVNEQFF	TGTGCCAGCAGCCCCTGGCTACCGGGACAGGGAGTCAATGAGCAGTTCTTC
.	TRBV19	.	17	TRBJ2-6	CASSIKGRSAGANVLTF	TGTGCCAGTAGTATCAAGGGCAGGTCGGCTGGGGCCAACGTCCTGACTTTC
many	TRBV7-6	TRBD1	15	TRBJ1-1	CASSRLDRVSAEAFF	TGTGCCAGCAGCCGCCTCGACAGGGTATCAGCTGAAGCTTTCTTT
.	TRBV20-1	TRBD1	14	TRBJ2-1	CSASYRGHYNEQFF	TGCAGTGCTAGCTACAGGGGGCACTACAATGAGCAGTTCTTC
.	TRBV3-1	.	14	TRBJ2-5	CASSRPPGEETQYF	TGTGCCAGCAGCCGCCCTCCAGGCGAGGAGACCCAGTACTTC
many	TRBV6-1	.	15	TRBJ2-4	CASSVQGTQADIQYF	TGTGCCAGCAGTGTTCAGGGTACGCAAGCAGACATTCAGTACTTC
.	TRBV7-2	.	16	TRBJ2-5	CASGLAGGRTQETQYF	TGTGCCAGCGGCCTCGCTGGGGGCAGAACACAAGAGACCCAGTACTTC
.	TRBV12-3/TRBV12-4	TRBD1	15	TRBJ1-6	CASRPGTGRRSPLHF	TGTGCCAGCAGACCCGGGACAGGACGACGTTCACCCCTCCACTTT
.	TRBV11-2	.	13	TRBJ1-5	CASSLDYYQPQHF	TGTGCCAGCAGCTTAGATTATTACCAGCCCCAGCATTTT
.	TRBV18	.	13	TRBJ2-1	CASSPGQLGEQFF	TGTGCCAGCTCACCAGGACAGTTGGGTGAGCAGTTCTTC
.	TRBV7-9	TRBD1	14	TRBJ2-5	CASSLGTGNQPQYF	TGTGCCAGCAGCTTAGGGACAGGGAATCAGCCCCAGTACTTC
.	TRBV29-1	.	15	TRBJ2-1	CSVPDRMSSYNEQFF	TGCAGCGTTCCCGACAGGATGAGCTCCTACAATGAGCAGTTCTTC
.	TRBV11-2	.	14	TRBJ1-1	CASIQRVRNTEAFF	TGTGCCAGCATCCAAAGGGTGAGGAACACTGAAGCTTTCTTT